This TCR beta chain emerged from a study of regulatory T cells in long-lasting Graves disease. This clonotype came up many times. J lost 2 bases, V lost 5 bases, and 2 bases had no gene match. CDR1 is SNHLY and CDR2 is FYNNEI in the germline V gene. CDR3 size: 15 residues. Time point described: newly diagnosed GD, antithyroid drugs for less than 3 months. RNA from PBMCs was the source of the TCR library. Arm-PCR of CDR3 regions and iRepertoire HTBI primers were the basis on which TCR beta libraries were built. One entry per CDR3 protein, called by TCRdb with MiXCR from the multiplex PCR reads. The sample includes under 500,000 distinct CDR3 sequences, less than 20% of them seen just once. This same sample was also taken into another study, of T cells in Graves' hyperthyroidism and ophthalmopathy.

The source material was peripheral blood mononuclear cells (PBMCs), sampled at new diagnosis, from a patient treated with antithyroid drugs. The source is a woman younger than 45 with Graves disease. The rearrangement links TRBV2 to TRBJ2-1; 11 bases are shared with TRBD1. Here the CDR3 reads CASSKDRGPYNEQFF. CDR3 DNA: TGTGCCAGCAGTAAGGACAGGGGGCCCTACAATGAGCAGTTCTTC.